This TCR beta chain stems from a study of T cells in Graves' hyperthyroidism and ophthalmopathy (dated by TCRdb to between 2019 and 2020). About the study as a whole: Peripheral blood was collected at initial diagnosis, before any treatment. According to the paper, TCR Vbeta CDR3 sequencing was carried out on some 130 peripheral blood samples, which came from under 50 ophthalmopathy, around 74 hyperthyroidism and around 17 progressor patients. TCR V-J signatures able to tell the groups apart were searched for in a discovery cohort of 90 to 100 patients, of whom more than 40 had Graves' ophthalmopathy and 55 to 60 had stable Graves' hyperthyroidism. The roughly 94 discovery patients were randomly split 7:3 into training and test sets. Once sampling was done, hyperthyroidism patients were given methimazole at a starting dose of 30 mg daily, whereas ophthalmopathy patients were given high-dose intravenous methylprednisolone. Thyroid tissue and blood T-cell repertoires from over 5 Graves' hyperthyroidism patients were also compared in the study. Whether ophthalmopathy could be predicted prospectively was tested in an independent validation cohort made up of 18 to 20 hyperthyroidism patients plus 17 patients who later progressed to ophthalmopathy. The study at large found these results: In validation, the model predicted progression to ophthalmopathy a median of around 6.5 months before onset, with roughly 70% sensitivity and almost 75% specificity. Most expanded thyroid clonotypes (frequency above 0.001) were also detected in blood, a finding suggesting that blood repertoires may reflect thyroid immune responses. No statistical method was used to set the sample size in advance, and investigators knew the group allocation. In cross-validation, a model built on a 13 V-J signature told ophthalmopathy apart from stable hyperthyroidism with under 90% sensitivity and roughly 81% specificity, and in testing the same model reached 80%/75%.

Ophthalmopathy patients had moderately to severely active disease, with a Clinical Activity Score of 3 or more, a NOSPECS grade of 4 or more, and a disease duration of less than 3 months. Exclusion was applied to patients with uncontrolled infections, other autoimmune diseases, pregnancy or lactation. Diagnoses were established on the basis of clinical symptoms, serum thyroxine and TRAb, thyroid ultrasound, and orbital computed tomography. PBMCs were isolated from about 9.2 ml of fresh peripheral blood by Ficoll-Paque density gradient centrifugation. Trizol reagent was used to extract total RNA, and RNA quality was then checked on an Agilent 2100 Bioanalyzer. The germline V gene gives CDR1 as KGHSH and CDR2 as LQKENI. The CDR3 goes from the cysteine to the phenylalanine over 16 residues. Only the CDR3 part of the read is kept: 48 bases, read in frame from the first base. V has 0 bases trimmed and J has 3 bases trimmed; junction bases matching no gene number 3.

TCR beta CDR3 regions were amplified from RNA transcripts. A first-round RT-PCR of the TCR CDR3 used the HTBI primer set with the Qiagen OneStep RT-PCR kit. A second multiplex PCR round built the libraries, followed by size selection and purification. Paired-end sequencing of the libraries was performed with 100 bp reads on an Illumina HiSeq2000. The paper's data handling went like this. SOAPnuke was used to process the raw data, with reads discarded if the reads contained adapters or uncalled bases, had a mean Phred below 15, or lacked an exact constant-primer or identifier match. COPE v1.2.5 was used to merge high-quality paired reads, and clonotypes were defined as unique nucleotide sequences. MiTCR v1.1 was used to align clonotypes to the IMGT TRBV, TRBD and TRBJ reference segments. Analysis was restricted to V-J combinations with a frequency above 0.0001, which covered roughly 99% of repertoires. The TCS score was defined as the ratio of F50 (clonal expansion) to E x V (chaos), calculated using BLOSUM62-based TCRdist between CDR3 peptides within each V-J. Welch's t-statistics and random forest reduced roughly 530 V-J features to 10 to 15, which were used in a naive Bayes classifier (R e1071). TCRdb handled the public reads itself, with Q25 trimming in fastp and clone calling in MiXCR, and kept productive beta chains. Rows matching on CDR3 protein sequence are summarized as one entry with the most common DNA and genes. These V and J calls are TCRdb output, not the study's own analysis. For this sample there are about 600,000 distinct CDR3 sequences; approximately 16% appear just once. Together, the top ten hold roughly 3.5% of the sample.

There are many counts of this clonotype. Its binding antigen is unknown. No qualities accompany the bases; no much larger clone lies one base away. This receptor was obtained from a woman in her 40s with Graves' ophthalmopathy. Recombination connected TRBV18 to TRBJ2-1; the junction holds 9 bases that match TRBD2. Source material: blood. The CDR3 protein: CASSPPAGGYYNEQFF. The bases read TGTGCCAGCTCACCACCGGCGGGGGGGTACTACAATGAGCAGTTCTTC. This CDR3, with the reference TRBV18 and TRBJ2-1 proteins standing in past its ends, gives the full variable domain NAGVMQNPRHLVRRRGQEARLRCSPMKGHSHVYWYRQLPEEGLKFMVYLQKENIIDESGMPKERFSAEFPKEGPSILRIQQVVRGDSAAYFCASSPPAGGYYNEQFFGPGTRLTVL.